This T cell receptor (beta chain) stems from a study of cytomegalovirus exposure and HLA in healthy donors. Study observations and caveats: Several of the most significant clusters appeared, in a later analysis, to be linked to common viral pathogens. Reportedly, TCR beta sequences accurately predicted HLA-A and HLA-B alleles in most subjects. It was likely that a cluster of highly shared sequence variants was a sequencing artifact. Previously analyzed data showed that most TCR beta V segments were productive at a frequency of about 87% or about 30%.

Comments on this clone: Antigen specificity is unknown.

It was with 60 Vbeta and 13 Jbeta primers that the PCR ran. Measured with immunoSEQ multiplex PCR; TCRdb has only the in-frame clones, and not every one. The data contain under 130,000 clones, around 80% of them singletons. Trimming took 3 bases from V and 6 from J; bases not matched to a gene: 9. The CDR3 length is 16 residues. Germline V gene data show CDR1 as MDHEN and CDR2 as SYDVKM. Input material: PBMCs. The V gene is TRBV28, the J gene TRBJ1-5; 9 nucleotides match TRBD1. This clonotype was obtained from a female donor in good health and CMV-seropositive. CDR3 sequence: CASSLPSGTGFQPQHF. The CDR3 DNA reads as TGTGCCAGCAGTTTGCCTTCCGGGACAGGGTTTCAGCCCCAGCATTTT. Variable domain in full (rest from reference TRBV28 and TRBJ1-5): DVKVTQSSRYLVKRTGEKVFLECVQDMDHENMFWYRQDPGLGLRLIYFSYDVKMKEKGDIPEGYSVSREKKERFSLILESASTNQTSMYLCASSLPSGTGFQPQHFGDGTRLSIL.